This TCR beta chain was observed in a study of T cells after yellow fever vaccination. General study results and limits: Post-booster repertoires again held most primary-vaccination clones (about 96% CD4, roughly 88% CD8).

Germline values: CDR1 SGHRS, CDR2 YFSETQ. V lost 0 bases to trimming and J lost 0 bases, with 12 bases between them. There are 17 residues in the CDR3. MiXCR, run by TCRdb on the 5' RACE reads, gives a single entry per CDR3 protein. The sample contains more than 200,000 distinct CDR3 sequences, about 3.9% of which appear only once. This clonotype was found many times. Antigen unknown. The chain employs TRBV5-1 and TRBJ2-2; D not resolved. This TCR derives from a man between 18 and 29 years old who received the YFV17D yellow fever vaccine. Sequencing was performed on PBMCs, taken 15 days after the yellow fever booster vaccination. CDR3 sequence (DNA): TGCGCCAGCAGCTTGGGAAAGGCCACCACGAACACCGGGGAGCTGTTTTTT. It translates to CASSLGKATTNTGELFF.